One and the same sample provided the 29 T cell receptor beta chains below, sequenced in a study of cytomegalovirus exposure and HLA in healthy donors. The primer mix had 60 Vbeta and 13 Jbeta primers. TCRdb keeps only in-frame clones here, not all; method: immunoSEQ multiplex PCR. This table holds more than 90,000 clones, around three fifths found once. The specimen was PBMCs. These receptors were collected from a boy aged 5-17 years in good health and CMV-seropositive.

V usage is TRBV7-8 and J usage is TRBJ1-1; 9 nucleotides agree with TRBD1. V lost 4 bases and J lost 5; bases outside the gene matches: 2. The germline V gene has CDR1 SGHVS and CDR2 FQNEAQ. The CDR3 is made up of 13 amino acids. This chain's CDR3 is CASSWDRETEAFF. DNA for the CDR3: TGTGCCAGCAGCTGGGACAGGGAAACTGAAGCTTTCTTT.

The chain combines TRBV5-1 with TRBJ2-7, with a weak D call TRBD2 (7 bases). V lost 4 bases to trimming and J lost 5 bases, with 13 bases between them. The CDR3 is made up of 13 amino acids. Germline CDR1 SGHRS, CDR2 YFSETQ. CDR3 protein: CASSPAGANEQYF. The CDR3 coding sequence is TGCGCCAGCAGCCCCGCGGGGGCTAACGAGCAGTACTTC.

This rearrangement joins TRBV29-1 to TRBJ2-7; D perhaps matches TRBD2 (7 bases). The CDR3 has 12 amino acids. V was trimmed by 4 bases and J by 3 bases, leaving 10 bases between them. In germline, CDR1 is SQVTM, CDR2 ANQGSEA. The CDR3 coding sequence is TGCAGCGTTGGAGGGGGGGTCTACGAGCAGTACTTC. Its protein product is CSVGGGVYEQYF.

This clone is a singleton in its sample. Distinct nucleotide sequences in the sample also encode this CDR3. This chain joins TRBV18 and TRBJ1-1, with 7 positions matching TRBD1. The CDR3 is made up of 14 amino acids. Germline V gene data show CDR1 as KGHSH and CDR2 as LQKENI. V trimming: 6 bases; J trimming: 3 bases; junction bases outside the gene matches: 7. In nucleotides, the CDR3 is TGTGCCAGCTCCCGACAGGGTGTGGACACTGAAGCTTTCTTT. It is translated as CASSRQGVDTEAFF.

This chain's CDR3 is CASSSLAGGEQYF. The CDR3 DNA is TGTGCCAGCAGCTCCCTAGCGGGAGGCGAGCAGTACTTC. The V and J genes are TRBV13 and TRBJ2-7; 11 nucleotides align to TRBD2. CDR1 is PRHDT and CDR2 is FYEKMQ in the germline V gene (reference sequence). With 4 bases clipped from V and 6 bases from J, the junction kept 2 bases outside the gene matches. The CDR3 contains 13 residues.

Of note for this clone: Distinct nucleotide sequences in the sample also encode this CDR3. The rearrangement links TRBV6-5 to TRBJ2-2, with a tentative D call TRBD2 (6 bases). V was shortened by 0 bases and J by 5 bases, with 7 bases between the two germline ends. The CDR3 extends over 14 amino acids. The germline CDR1 and CDR2 sequences are MNHEY and SVGAGI. CDR3 residues: CASSYSRGTGELFF. CDR3 bases: TGTGCCAGCAGTTACTCCCGGGGGACCGGGGAGCTGTTTTTT.

The genes are TRBV21-1 and TRBJ1-5; no check of the table's D call, TRBD1, against the DNA was made. TRBV21-1 is described as a pseudogene. The CDR3 runs 17 residues. The CDR3 here is CASSKLCRGKENQPQHF. The DNA of the CDR3 is TGTGCCAGCAGCAAATTATGTAGGGGAAAGGAGAATCAGCCCCAGCATTTT.

This clone was counted a single time. The V gene is TRBV18, the J gene TRBJ2-7; 8 bases match TRBD2. Germline values: CDR1 KGHSH, CDR2 LQKENI. After removal of 6 bases from V and 7 bases from J, the junction contained 14 bases not matched to a gene. This CDR3 is 15 amino acids long. The DNA for the CDR3 is TGTGCCAGCTCCCCCTTGGCGGGGGGACGTCGGGAGCAGTACTTC. Translating gives CASSPLAGGRREQYF.

This clone was seen only once. The chain recombines TRBV19 with TRBJ1-5; D perhaps matches TRBD1 (6 bases). Germline V gene sequence: CDR1 LNHDA, CDR2 SQIVND (reference sequence). The CDR3 contains 16 residues. The ends were cut back, 5 bases at V and 0 bases at J, with 14 bases in the middle. CDR3 in DNA: TGTGCCAGTAGTCTCACAGGGCATACTAGCAATCAGCCCCAGCATTTT. Translated: CASSLTGHTSNQPQHF. The whole variable domain, filled in from reference TRBV19 and TRBJ1-5, reads DGGITQSPKYLFRKEGQNVTLSCEQNLNHDAMYWYRQDPGQGLRLIYYSQIVNDFQKGDIAEGYSVSREKKESFPLTVTSAQKNPTAFYLCASSLTGHTSNQPQHFGDGTRLSIL.

The rearrangement uses TRBV5-1 and TRBJ2-6; 10 bases align to TRBD1. This CDR3 spans 19 amino acids. The trim removed 3 bases at V and 1 base at J, leaving 10 bases unmatched. Germline CDR1 is SGHRS and CDR2 is YFSETQ. The CDR3 loop is CASSSPGDRGSSGANVLTF. The CDR3 DNA follows: TGCGCCAGCAGCTCCCCCGGGGACAGGGGAAGTTCTGGGGCCAACGTCCTGACTTTC.

The chain uses TRBV29-1 and TRBJ1-2, with D possibly matching TRBD1 (6 bases). The CDR3 is 12 amino acids. The V end was cut by 8 bases, the J end by 3 bases, with 13 bases between. Germline V lookup: CDR1 SQVTM, CDR2 ANQGSEA. The CDR3 region is CSSTGLDYGYTF. Written as DNA, the CDR3 is TGCAGCAGCACAGGGTTGGACTATGGCTACACCTTC.

The V call is TRBV30, the J call TRBJ2-7, with 10 nucleotides matching TRBD1. Germline CDR1 and CDR2: GTSNPN and SVGIG (reference sequence). CDR3 length: 14 amino acids. V lost 4 bases, J lost 6 bases, and 9 bases stayed unmatched. In nucleotides, the CDR3 is TGTGCCTGGACTCTCGGGACAGGGGTCTCCGAGCAGTACTTC. Its protein product is CAWTLGTGVSEQYF.

The genes are TRBV4-2 and TRBJ1-3; no reliable D call. V was trimmed by 1 base and J by 0 bases, leaving 10 bases between them. The CDR3 sequence is 16 residues long. The germline V gene has CDR1 LGHNA and CDR2 YNFKEQ. For the CDR3, the DNA is TGTGCCAGCAGCCAAGGGCGACACCTCTCTGGAAACACCATATATTTT. It codes for CASSQGRHLSGNTIYF.

The gene calls are TRBV7-9 and TRBJ1-1; D is perhaps TRBD1 (6 bases). Per the germline V gene, CDR1 is SEHNR and CDR2 is FQNEAQ (reference sequence). The ends were cut back, 6 bases at V and 4 bases at J, with 9 bases in the middle. This CDR3 comprises 12 residues. CDR3 sequence: CASRTGGTEAFF. The DNA for the CDR3 is TGTGCCAGCAGGACAGGAGGCACTGAAGCTTTCTTT.

J is TRBJ2-7 and V is TRBV5-6; 12 bases map to TRBD1. The CDR3 is made up of 16 amino acids. CDR1 is SGHDT, CDR2 YYEEEE, per germline. Germline trimming cut 3 bases from V and 5 bases from J; bases unmatched to any gene: 9. CDR3 residues: CASSWALGQGADEQYF. The CDR3 DNA follows: TGTGCCAGCAGCTGGGCACTGGGACAGGGGGCCGACGAGCAGTACTTC.

The chain has TRBV30 and TRBJ1-1, with D perhaps TRBD1 (5 bases). Trimming stripped 4 bases from V and 5 bases from J, with 17 bases between. Per the germline V gene, CDR1 is GTSNPN and CDR2 is SVGIG (reference sequence). The CDR3 has 14 amino acids. The CDR3 nucleotides read TGTGCCTGGAAGCCAGGGCGAACGTGGACTGAAGCTTTCTTT. Translating it yields CAWKPGRTWTEAFF.

This clone was seen a handful of times. CDR3 loop: CASSLFYRGNTEAFF. CDR3 in DNA: TGTGCCAGCAGTTTATTTTACAGGGGGAACACTGAAGCTTTCTTT. The chain carries TRBV27 and TRBJ1-1, with 7 bases fitting TRBD1. V shed 1 base, J shed 1 base, and the junction held 3 bases outside the gene matches. This CDR3 spans 15 amino acids. The germline V gene has CDR1 MNHEY and CDR2 SMNVEV (reference sequence).

The chain couples TRBV7-9 to TRBJ2-7; D is undetermined. CDR1 and CDR2 (germline): SEHNR, FQNEAQ (reference sequence). V lost 3 bases and J 0 bases, leaving 9 bases between the germline ends. The CDR3 is 14 residues long. Here the CDR3 reads CASSFVENSYEQYF. The CDR3 region has the DNA TGTGCCAGCAGCTTTGTAGAGAACTCCTACGAGCAGTACTTC.

The V gene is TRBV5-1, the J gene TRBJ2-7; D not certain. Germline V CDR1 and CDR2: SGHRS, YFSETQ. The CDR3 totals 13 residues. The V and J ends lost 2 bases and 1 base respectively, with 7 bases between them. This CDR3 reads CASSFGDSYEQYF. CDR3 nucleotides: TGCGCCAGCAGCTTTGGAGATTCCTACGAGCAGTACTTC.

This sequence joins TRBV5-1 and TRBJ2-1, with no clear D. The V gene lost 3 bases and the J gene lost 8 bases, with 9 bases spanning the gap. Looked up from germline, CDR1 is SGHRS and CDR2 is YFSETQ. The CDR3 totals 12 residues. The CDR3 is CASSSSPDEQFF. The DNA for the CDR3 is TGCGCCAGCAGCTCTAGTCCCGATGAGCAGTTCTTC.

This clone was seen a few times. Compared with germline, one end of the junction differs, possibly owing to a read error. The rearrangement joins TRBV7-7 to TRBJ2-1, with 14 bases identical to TRBD2. The CDR3 sequence is 15 residues long. Looked up from germline, CDR1 is SSHAT and CDR2 is FNYEAQ (reference sequence). The CDR3 loop reads CASSLGTSGSYEQFF. The CDR3 DNA sequence: TGTGCTAGCAGCTTAGGGACTAGCGGGAGCTATGAGCAGTTCTTC.

V usage is TRBV19 and J usage is TRBJ1-1; unclear D gene. The germline V gene encodes CDR1 LNHDA and CDR2 SQIVND (reference sequence). CDR3 length: 13 amino acids. The ends were cut back, 1 base at V and 4 bases at J, with 7 bases in the middle. The CDR3 is CASSIGLATEAFF. In nucleotides, the CDR3 is TGTGCCAGTAGTATAGGGTTGGCCACTGAAGCTTTCTTT.

The chain employs TRBV4-3 and TRBJ1-2, with TRBD1 matching over 8 bases. V lost 3 bases, J lost 10 bases, and 10 bases stayed unmatched. The CDR3 is 14 residues long. The germline V gene encodes CDR1 LGHNA and CDR2 YSLEER. CDR3 sequence reads: CASSHAPGQEDYTF. DNA of the CDR3: TGCGCCAGCAGCCATGCACCGGGACAGGAGGACTACACCTTC.

This clone showed up just a few times. The V call is TRBV6-5, the J call TRBJ1-6; D is perhaps TRBD1 (5 bases). This CDR3 is built from 16 residues. Germline lookup yields CDR1 MNHEY and CDR2 SVGAGI. The V end was cut by 0 bases, the J end by 0 bases, with 6 bases between. CDR3 nucleotides: TGTGCCAGCAGTTACTCAGACAGCTCCTATAATTCACCCCTCCACTTT. This sequence encodes CASSYSDSSYNSPLHF.

The rearrangement links TRBV6-1 to TRBJ2-1; D may be TRBD1 (6 bases). The V gene lost 7 bases and the J gene lost 5 bases, with 12 bases spanning the gap. CDR3 length equals 13 residues. Germline V gives CDR1 MNHNS, CDR2 SASEGT. In DNA, the CDR3 is TGTGCCAGCACCTTCAACAGGGACAATGAGCAGTTCTTC. Encoded protein: CASTFNRDNEQFF.

The chain recombines TRBV5-1 with TRBJ1-5; weak D call: TRBD1 (5 bases). CDR1 is SGHRS and CDR2 is YFSETQ in the germline V gene. This CDR3 is built from 14 residues. With 2 bases removed from V and 7 bases from J, the gap between germline ends came to 13 bases. The CDR3 region is CASSFGGSEQPQHF. In DNA, the CDR3 is TGCGCCAGCAGCTTCGGGGGGAGCGAACAGCCCCAGCATTTT.

This clone has more than one count but fewer than ten. The chain combines TRBV6-5 with TRBJ1-2; D gene unclear. The germline V gene encodes CDR1 MNHEY and CDR2 SVGAGI. CDR3 length: 15 amino acids. The V end lost 5 bases, the J end lost 2 bases, and 15 bases lay between the germline ends. The CDR3 sequence is CASSQLEGINYGYTF. In DNA form, the CDR3 reads TGTGCCAGCAGTCAACTCGAGGGAATCAACTATGGCTACACCTTC.

In its sample, this clone was seen once. This sequence joins TRBV5-4 and TRBJ2-7, with D possibly matching TRBD1 (6 bases). This CDR3 has 13 amino acids. Germline loops: CDR1 SGHNT, CDR2 YYREEE (reference sequence). The germline V and J ends were trimmed by 4 bases and 3 bases, with 11 bases remaining between them. The chain's CDR3 is CASSGKQGYEQYF. The CDR3 region has the DNA TGTGCCAGCAGCGGCAAACAGGGCTACGAGCAGTACTTC.

The chain carries TRBV19 and TRBJ2-1; D is uncertain. The CDR3 spans 13 residues. V dropped 3 bases and J dropped 7 bases, with 10 bases sitting between them. Germline CDR1 LNHDA, CDR2 SQIVND (reference sequence). The CDR3 is CASSITVMNEQFF. CDR3 DNA: TGTGCCAGTAGTATCACAGTTATGAATGAGCAGTTCTTC.